The 17 T cell receptor beta chains below were found in one sample sequenced in a study of CD8+ T cells in alopecia areata. Investigators isolated RNA and reverse transcribed it into cDNA to act as the sequencing template. Sequencing was performed with immunoSEQ multiplex PCR; in TCRdb, only in-frame clones are kept and a portion is missing. The sample holds approximately 100,000 clones, 35% to 45% seen once. Sample: CD4+ T cells sorted from blood. These receptors were obtained from a human donor with alopecia areata.

This clone showed up just a few times. The rearrangement joins TRBV29-1 to TRBJ2-1; TRBD2 matches at 9 bases. CDR1 is SQVTM and CDR2 is ANQGSEA in the germline V gene. CDR3 length: 13 residues. Trimming cost V 1 base and J 9 bases; bases outside gene matches: 4. The CDR3 is CSVEGSGGGEQFF. CDR3 sequence (DNA): TGCAGCGTTGAAGGTAGCGGGGGTGGTGAGCAGTTCTTC.

This clone has only a few counts. The J gene is TRBJ1-1, the V gene TRBV6-5; no clear D. The CDR3 is made up of 15 amino acids. The V and J ends lost 6 bases and 7 bases respectively, with 21 bases between them. Germline V gives CDR1 MNHEY, CDR2 SVGAGI. CDR3 loop: CASRPNSGPSLEAFF. CDR3 in DNA: TGTGCCAGCAGACCTAACTCCGGACCCTCTCTTGAAGCTTTCTTT.

Comments on this clone: Other nucleotide sequences in the sample specify the same CDR3. The V gene is TRBV29-1, the J gene TRBJ2-2, with 7 bases that match TRBD1. Germline assignment: CDR1 SQVTM and CDR2 ANQGSEA. The CDR3 sequence is 14 residues long. The junction had 3 bases not matched to a gene; V was cut back by 4 bases and J by 1 base. The CDR3 protein is CSVGRTGNTGELFF. CDR3 nucleotides: TGCAGCGTTGGGAGGACAGGGAACACCGGGGAGCTGTTTTTT.

The genes are TRBV2 and TRBJ2-7; D might be TRBD2 (6 bases). Germline CDR1 SNHLY, CDR2 FYNNEI. The CDR3 sequence is 15 residues long. The V and J ends lost 6 bases and 3 bases respectively, with 18 bases between them. This CDR3 is CASRDTGTDDYEQYF. In DNA, the CDR3 is TGTGCCAGCAGGGACACCGGGACTGACGACTACGAGCAGTACTTC.

The chain carries TRBV29-1 and TRBJ2-3; tentative D call: TRBD2 (6 bases). This CDR3 region has 13 residues. Trimming took 6 bases from V and 3 from J, leaving 13 bases between them. Germline lookup yields CDR1 SQVTM and CDR2 ANQGSEA. The CDR3 DNA sequence: TGCAGCGTCGTCGGGGACTCTACAGATACGCAGTATTTT. It specifies CSVVGDSTDTQYF.

This clone is categorized as medium-sized (0.01 to 0.1%). Here the CDR3 DNA reads TGTGCCAGCAGCCCCCCTTTGGGGGTAGGAGCTTTCTTT. This sequence encodes CASSPPLGVGAFF. The V gene is TRBV7-2, the J gene TRBJ1-1, with a possible D match to TRBD1 (5 bases). This CDR3 is 13 amino acids long. Germline values: CDR1 SGHTA, CDR2 FQGNSA. V gave up 5 bases and J gave up 10 bases, with 17 bases separating them. The full variable domain, in which reference TRBV7-2 and TRBJ1-1 provide the parts outside the CDR3, is GAGVSQSPSNKVTEKGKDVELRCDPISGHTALYWYRQSLGQGLEFLIYFQGNSAPDKSGLPSDRFSAERTGGSVSTLTIQRTQQEDSAVYLCASSPPLGVGAFFGQGTRLTVV.

The chain employs TRBV6-5 and TRBJ2-5; D not resolved. CDR1 MNHEY and CDR2 SVGAGI come from the germline V gene. The CDR3 extends over 12 amino acids. The V end lost 4 bases, the J end lost 7 bases, and 10 bases lay between the germline ends. Here the CDR3 reads CASSSNFGTQYF. The DNA for the CDR3 is TGTGCCAGCAGTTCCAACTTTGGGACCCAGTACTTC.

This clone showed up just once. The chain employs TRBV4-3 and TRBJ1-1, with D possibly matching TRBD1 (6 bases). The CDR3 length is 15 residues. Per the germline V gene, CDR1 is LGHNA and CDR2 is YSLEER. The V end was cut by 1 base, the J end by 5 bases, with 14 bases between. The CDR3 loop is CASSQGPGAWTEAFF. CDR3 nucleotides: TGCGCCAGCAGCCAAGGCCCGGGGGCTTGGACTGAAGCTTTCTTT.

V and J are TRBV5-1 and TRBJ2-1; D uncertain. This CDR3 is 14 amino acids long. Per germline, CDR1 SGHRS and CDR2 YFSETQ. V gave up 4 bases and J gave up 7 bases, with 15 bases separating them. The CDR3 protein is CASSRDPHGNEQFF. In DNA form, the CDR3 reads TGCGCCAGCAGCAGAGACCCCCATGGGAATGAGCAGTTCTTC.

The chain is built from TRBV5-1 and TRBJ2-2; D might be TRBD2 (5 bases). Trimming left V 4 bases short and J 1 base short, with 17 bases between. Germline V CDR1 and CDR2: SGHRS, YFSETQ. The CDR3 loop spans 17 amino acids. The CDR3 reads CASSPNREMVNTGELFF. CDR3 DNA sequence: TGCGCCAGCAGCCCCAACCGGGAAATGGTGAACACCGGGGAGCTGTTTTTT.

This clone was recorded only once. This chain connects TRBV18 to TRBJ2-5; D gene uncertain. Germline V lookup: CDR1 KGHSH, CDR2 LQKENI. The CDR3 consists of 14 residues. Trimming took off 1 base at V and 5 bases at J, with 11 bases between the two ends. CDR3: CASSPRRGLETQYF. DNA for the CDR3: TGTGCCAGCTCACCACGACGTGGGTTGGAGACCCAGTACTTC.

The CDR3 loop reads CSVETGSRETQYF. CDR3 nucleotides: TGCAGCGTTGAAACAGGGTCTAGAGAGACCCAGTACTTC. V gene TRBV29-1 combines with J gene TRBJ2-5, with TRBD1 as a possible D gene (6 bases). Deletions cut 2 bases from V and 4 bases from J, with 11 bases between. The CDR3 is 13 amino acids. Per the germline V gene, CDR1 is SQVTM and CDR2 is ANQGSEA.

The CDR3 DNA is TGTGCCAGCAGCTATTCCCGGGACTCAGATACGCAGTATTTT. Translating it yields CASSYSRDSDTQYF. V and J are TRBV7-9 and TRBJ2-3, with D possibly TRBD2 on 6 matching bases. The CDR3 is made up of 14 amino acids. V lost 4 bases to trimming and J lost 4 bases, with 12 bases between them. Germline loops: CDR1 SEHNR, CDR2 FQNEAQ (reference sequence).

The sample holds a few counts of this clone. The chain carries TRBV4-3 and TRBJ2-3; 7 bases fit TRBD2. The CDR3 is 16 amino acids. Per the germline V gene, CDR1 is LGHNA and CDR2 is YSLEER. The V gene end was trimmed by 1 base and the J gene end by 4 bases; junction bases not matched to a gene: 8. The CDR3 loop reads CASSQVSGSGADTQYF. The CDR3 DNA is TGCGCCAGCAGCCAAGTCTCCGGGAGCGGGGCAGATACGCAGTATTTT.

This clone was detected a few times. The chain couples TRBV29-1 to TRBJ2-7, with D perhaps given as TRBD1 or TRBD2 (5 bases each). Trimming stripped 1 base from V and 4 bases from J, with 14 bases between. Germline CDR1 is SQVTM and CDR2 is ANQGSEA. This CDR3 has 14 amino acids. CDR3 protein: CSVEGGVTGYEQYF. The CDR3 nucleotides are TGCAGCGTTGAAGGGGGCGTCACGGGGTACGAGCAGTACTTC.

J is TRBJ1-1 and V is TRBV29-1; TRBD1 agrees at 8 bases. The ends lost 4 bases at V and 2 bases at J; junction bases unmatched: 3. CDR3 length: 13 amino acids. Germline V CDR1 and CDR2: SQVTM, ANQGSEA. The CDR3 loop is CSVGTGYNTEAFF. In nucleotides, the CDR3 is TGCAGCGTTGGGACAGGGTATAACACTGAAGCTTTCTTT.

The chain combines TRBV29-1 with TRBJ1-2; unclear D gene. Germline V CDR1 and CDR2: SQVTM, ANQGSEA. The length of the CDR3 is 12 residues. Trimming cost V 4 bases and J 2 bases, with 8 bases left between them. Written as DNA, the CDR3 is TGCAGCGTTGGTTCCGGGAACTATGGCTACACCTTC. Protein sequence: CSVGSGNYGYTF.